This passage covers 9 T cell receptor beta chains from one sample sequenced in a study of T cell changes during pregnancy in multiple sclerosis. Only in-frame clones appear in the TCRdb table, and some are missing; sequencing was by immunoSEQ multiplex PCR. The sample has about 40,000 clones, 80% to 90% seen once. This specimen consisted of peripheral blood, obtained in the first trimester of pregnancy. The receptors shown here come from a female donor in good health, enrolled as a control in a pregnancy study.

The chain is built from TRBV5-1 and TRBJ2-2, with D hard to call. Germline CDR1 and CDR2: SGHRS and YFSETQ. The CDR3 spans 16 residues. Trimming pared 0 bases from V and 0 bases from J, leaving 9 bases between. The CDR3 loop reads CASSLEPNTNTGELFF. The CDR3 DNA reads as TGCGCCAGCAGCTTGGAACCAAACACGAACACCGGGGAGCTGTTTTTT.

The chain is built from TRBV19 and TRBJ1-1; 7 nucleotides agree with TRBD1. The germline CDR1 and CDR2 sequences are LNHDA and SQIVND (reference sequence). The CDR3 is 15 residues long. Trimming cost V 3 bases and J 0 bases; bases outside gene matches: 4. This chain's CDR3 is CASSMSGQVNTEAFF. CDR3 DNA sequence: TGTGCCAGTAGTATGTCTGGACAGGTGAACACTGAAGCTTTCTTT.

The chain couples TRBV11-2 to TRBJ2-7; possibly TRBD2 for D (6 bases). Germline V lookup: CDR1 SGHAT, CDR2 FQNNGV. Deletions cut 6 bases from V and 0 bases from J, with 15 bases between. The CDR3 is made up of 15 amino acids. The CDR3 sequence is CASRPTGTYSYEQYF. CDR3 DNA: TGTGCCAGCAGACCAACCGGGACTTACTCCTACGAGCAGTACTTC.

The rearrangement joins TRBV4-2 to TRBJ2-3, with 8 nucleotides matching TRBD2. With 0 bases clipped from V and 4 bases from J, the junction kept 3 bases outside the gene matches. This CDR3 contains 15 residues. In germline, CDR1 is LGHNA, CDR2 YNFKEQ. CDR3 sequence: CASSQEGTRADTQYF. DNA of the CDR3: TGTGCCAGCAGCCAAGAAGGGACTAGAGCAGATACGCAGTATTTT.

The chain couples TRBV6-1 to TRBJ1-6; 7 bases fit TRBD1. The CDR3 is 14 amino acids. V dropped 6 bases and J dropped 10; count of bases not matched to a gene: 9. Germline CDR1 reads MNHNS; CDR2 reads SASEGT. The CDR3 loop reads CASSSDRVRSPLHF. The CDR3 DNA reads as TGTGCCAGCAGCTCCGACAGGGTACGATCACCCCTCCACTTT.

The gene calls are TRBV28 and TRBJ2-1; D may be TRBD1 (6 bases). CDR1 is MDHEN and CDR2 is SYDVKM in the germline V gene. The CDR3 length is 12 residues. V was shortened by 7 bases and J by 9 bases, with 13 bases between the two germline ends. The CDR3 reads CASTQSRGEQFF. The DNA of the CDR3 is TGTGCCAGCACCCAATCCAGGGGTGAGCAGTTCTTC.

V gene TRBV15 combines with J gene TRBJ2-1, with a tentative D call TRBD2 (5 bases). Germline V gene sequence: CDR1 LNHNV, CDR2 YYDKDF (reference sequence). This CDR3 has 14 residues. Trimming took 3 bases from V and 6 from J, leaving 12 bases between them. This CDR3 reads CATSRTPSSNEQFF. The CDR3 nucleotides are TGTGCCACCAGCAGGACCCCTAGCTCCAATGAGCAGTTCTTC.

The chain employs TRBV2 and TRBJ1-4; D gene uncertain. Trimming cost V 0 bases and J 5 bases, with 10 bases left between them. The germline gives CDR1 SNHLY, CDR2 FYNNEI. This CDR3 is built from 15 residues. This CDR3 is CASSEARGANEKLFF. CDR3 DNA sequence: TGTGCCAGCAGTGAAGCGCGAGGTGCCAATGAAAAACTGTTTTTT. The whole variable domain, filled in from reference TRBV2 and TRBJ1-4, reads EPEVTQTPSHQVTQMGQEVILRCVPISNHLYFYWYRQILGQKVEFLVSFYNNEISEKSEIFDDQFSVERPDGSNFTLKIRSTKLEDSAMYFCASSEARGANEKLFFGSGTQLSVL.

This chain joins TRBV19 and TRBJ1-1, with 9 bases identical to TRBD1. J gave up 4 bases and V 9 bases, and 6 bases lay outside the gene matches. This CDR3 comprises 13 residues. Per the germline V gene, CDR1 is LNHDA and CDR2 is SQIVND (reference sequence). For the CDR3, the DNA is TGTGCCAGCAACAGGGGGCCGGCCACTGAAGCTTTCTTT. As protein: CASNRGPATEAFF. Based on the CDR3 plus reference TRBV19 and TRBJ1-1, the full variable domain is DGGITQSPKYLFRKEGQNVTLSCEQNLNHDAMYWYRQDPGQGLRLIYYSQIVNDFQKGDIAEGYSVSREKKESFPLTVTSAQKNPTAFYLCASNRGPATEAFFGQGTRLTVV.